The text below deals with one T cell receptor delta chain. This clone was detected a few times. It has no known antigen specificity. Base quality data are lacking; no much larger clone is found one base away. Reading from cysteine to phenylalanine, the CDR3 counts 18 amino acids. Only the CDR3 DNA stays, 54 bases, in frame from base 1. Ends trimmed: V by 2 bases, J by 3 bases; bases unmatched to a gene: 11. Based on the germline V gene, the CDR1 and CDR2 sequences are GEAIGNYY and EKD. These data originate in a study of DNA immune sequencing with unique molecular identifiers (dated by TCRdb to about 2020). Turning to the overall study: Using immunomagnetic cell separation, gammadelta T cells were enriched from buffy coats, and the genomic DNA of these cells was sequenced. All donors were healthy individuals, and approximately 11 of the donors were profiled using sorted gammadelta T cells from peripheral blood. The method was validated on synthetic reference molecules and on blood samples from healthy individuals. gammadelta T cells were enriched from PBMC of under 11 healthy individuals by fluorescence-activated cell sorting. The study developed and validated an ultrasensitive DNA-based TRD repertoire sequencing method using PCR-introduced unique molecular identifiers. In the comparison of enriched versus non-enriched samples, 100 ng of enriched gammadelta T-cell DNA and roughly 0.91 ug of non-enriched PBMC DNA were sequenced. Paper-wide results and their limitations: Among clonotypes in healthy donors, TRDV2 paired with TRDJ1 was identified as the most common TRD rearrangement. Variation in TRD repertoire diversity was observed between healthy donors, with several donors found to be highly oligoclonal, in that the top 5 clonotypes exceeded half of productive molecules. Novel TRD sequences not targeted by the primers cannot be detected with the primer-based approach.

The library was built by means of multiplex PCR. Genomic DNA was amplified with a 32-plex assay using primers for all 8 TRDV and 4 TRDJ genes covering the CDR3. During around 3 cycles of barcoding PCR, a 12-nucleotide UMI was attached, and a second PCR using Illumina adapter primers followed. AMPure XP beads were used to purify the libraries, whose quality was checked on a Fragment Analyzer using the HS NGS Fragment kit. An Illumina MiniSeq mid-output kit with roughly 20% PhiX and 150 cycles of paired-end reads was used for sequencing. In the paper's pipeline: Reads were processed with MIGEC version 1.2.9 to group reads by UMI and build error-corrected consensus sequences. Post-processing used modified VDJtools version 1.2.1 scripts and the tcR R package. TCRdb called clones afresh from the public reads with CATT; identical DNA rows were later merged. What appears here as the V and J calls and clone size reflects TCRdb's work, not the paper's. The sample has roughly 4,800 delta-chain clones on record, around 12% of them singletons. 40% to 60% of the sample belongs to the ten largest clones.

The sequence was collected from a human donor in good health. The V and J genes are TRDV2 and TRDJ1; 13 bases in the junction line up with TRDD3. Input material: gamma-delta T cells enriched from blood buffy coat, or unenriched PBMCs (not recorded which). This receptor carries the CDR3 CACDKSILGDTQADKLIF. The sequenced DNA: TGTGCCTGTGACAAATCAATACTGGGGGATACGCAGGCCGATAAACTCATCTTT.